The table lists the clone carrying this TCR beta chain with a few counts. TCRdb reprocessed the RT-PCR reads with MiXCR, giving one entry per CDR3 protein. The sample consists of some 640,000 distinct CDR3 sequences, approximately 15% of them appearing once. This sample stems from a study of response to subunit inactivated influenza vaccine. This CDR3 spans 15 amino acids. The V end lost 1 base, the J end lost 5 bases, and 15 bases lay between the germline ends. Sequencing was performed on PBMCs from blood, taken about 14 days before vaccination. The sequence was collected from a man aged 45-65 years who received an inactivated influenza vaccine. The chain employs TRBV12-3 or TRBV12-4 and TRBJ2-7; either TRBD1 or TRBD2 may fit D (6 bases each). In nucleotides, the CDR3 is TGTGCCAGCAGTTTAGGGGGGGCTGCAGGGAACGAGCAGTACTTC. It specifies CASSLGGAAGNEQYF.